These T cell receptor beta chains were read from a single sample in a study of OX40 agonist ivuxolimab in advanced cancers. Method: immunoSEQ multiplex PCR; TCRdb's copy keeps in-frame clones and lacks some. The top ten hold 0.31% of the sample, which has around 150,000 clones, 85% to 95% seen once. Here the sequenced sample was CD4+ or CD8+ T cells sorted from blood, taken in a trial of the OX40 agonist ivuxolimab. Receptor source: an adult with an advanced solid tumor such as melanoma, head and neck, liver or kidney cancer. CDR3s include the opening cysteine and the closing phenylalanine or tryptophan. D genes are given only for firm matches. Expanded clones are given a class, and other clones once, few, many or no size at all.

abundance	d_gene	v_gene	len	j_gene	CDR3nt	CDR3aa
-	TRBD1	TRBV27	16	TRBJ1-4	TGTGCCAGCAGTCCCGCCCGGGACAGGGGTAATGAAAAACTGTTTTTT	CASSPARDRGNEKLFF
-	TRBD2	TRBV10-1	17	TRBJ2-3	TGCGCCAGCAGGATAGACGGACTAGCGGGTAGCACAGATACGCAGTATTTT	CASRIDGLAGSTDTQYF
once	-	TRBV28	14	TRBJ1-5	TGTGCCAGCAGACAGGGAGGGAGCAATCAGCCCCAGCATTTT	CASRQGGSNQPQHF
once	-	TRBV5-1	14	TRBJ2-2	TGCGCCAGCAGCTTGCTGGGGGCCGGCGGGGAGCTGTTTTTT	CASSLLGAGGELFF
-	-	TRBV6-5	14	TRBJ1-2	TGTGCCAGCACCCCAACCCCGGGAGTCTATGGCTACACCTTC	CASTPTPGVYGYTF
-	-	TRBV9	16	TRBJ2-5	TGTGCCAGCAGCGTAGGGGTCGCAGGGGCGCGGGAGACCCAGTACTTC	CASSVGVAGARETQYF
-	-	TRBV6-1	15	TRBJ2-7	TGTGCCAGCAGTGAGGATCGACGGGCTGGCTACGAGCAGTACTTC	CASSEDRRAGYEQYF
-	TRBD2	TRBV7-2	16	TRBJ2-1	TGTGCCAGCAGCTTCAGGGAGGGGAGCCCCTACAATGAGCAGTTCTTC	CASSFREGSPYNEQFF
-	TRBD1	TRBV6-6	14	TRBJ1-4	TGTGCCAGCAGTCCCGGGACAGCTAATGAAAAACTGTTTTTT	CASSPGTANEKLFF
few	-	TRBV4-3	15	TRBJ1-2	TGCGCCAGCAGCCAACGCCCCCAAGCTAACTATGGCTACACCTTC	CASSQRPQANYGYTF
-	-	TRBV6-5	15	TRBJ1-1	TGTGCCAGCAGTTTAAACCCGGGGGGTGGCGCTGAAGCTTTCTTT	CASSLNPGGGAEAFF
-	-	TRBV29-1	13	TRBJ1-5	TGCAGCGTTGAGGCAGGGTTTGGTCAGCCCCAGCATTTT	CSVEAGFGQPQHF
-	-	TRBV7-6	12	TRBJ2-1	TGTGCCAGCAGCCCCTGGGGCAATGAGCAGTTCTTC	CASSPWGNEQFF
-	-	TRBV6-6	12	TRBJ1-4	TGTGCCAGCAGTCCGGGGAATGAAAAACTGTTTTTT	CASSPGNEKLFF
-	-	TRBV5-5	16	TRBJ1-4	TGTGCCAGCAGCTTGGTGTTTGGGGACGGTAATGAAAAACTGTTTTTT	CASSLVFGDGNEKLFF
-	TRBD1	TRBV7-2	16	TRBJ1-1	TGTGCCAGCAGCTCCGGGACAGGAGAATGGGGGAGTGAAGCTTTCTTT	CASSSGTGEWGSEAFF
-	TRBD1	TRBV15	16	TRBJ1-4	TGTGCCACCAGCTCCTTCCCGGGACAGGGGAATGAAAAACTGTTTTTT	CATSSFPGQGNEKLFF
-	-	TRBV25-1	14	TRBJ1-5	TGTGCCAGCAGTGAATACAATAGCAATCAGCCCCAGCATTTT	CASSEYNSNQPQHF
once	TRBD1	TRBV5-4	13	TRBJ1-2	TGTGCCAGCAGCCGACAGGGAACCTATGGCTACACCTTC	CASSRQGTYGYTF
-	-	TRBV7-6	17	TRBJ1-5	TGTGCCAGCAGCTTAGGTTTGGAGAGCCGGGGCAATCAGCCCCAGCATTTT	CASSLGLESRGNQPQHF
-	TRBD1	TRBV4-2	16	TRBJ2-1	TGTGCCAGCAGCCAAGTTCTCCCGACAGGGTCCAATGAGCAGTTCTTC	CASSQVLPTGSNEQFF
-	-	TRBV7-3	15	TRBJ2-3	TGTGCCAGCAGCCTAACCCATGACCCCGCAGATACGCAGTATTTT	CASSLTHDPADTQYF
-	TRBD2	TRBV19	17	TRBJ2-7	TGTGCCAGTCAAAATCCGAGAGGGACTAGCGGGAGTGGAGCGCAGTACTTC	CASQNPRGTSGSGAQYF